This T cell receptor beta chain is drawn from a study of CD8 T cells in Susac syndrome. Broader study findings: It was acknowledged in the study that its TCR sequencing and HLA analysis involved a relatively small number of individuals.

Random hexamers served to reverse transcribe about 0.45 to 1 ug RNA. The method of amplification for TCR beta CDR3 was immunoSEQ multiplex PCR, covering 54 Vbeta and 13 Jbeta. TCRdb recomputed calls from the immunoSEQ multiplex PCR reads with MiXCR, one row per CDR3 protein. This sample yields some 150,000 distinct CDR3 sequences, of which approximately 94% are seen a single time; more than 0.065% belongs to the top ten. For this clonotype: Its antigen is currently unknown.

Sequencing of TCR beta was performed on blood CD8+ and CD4+ T cells. Isolation of CD8+ and CD4+ T cells was performed negatively, whereas enrichment of TEMRA cells was done by FACS. The sample taken for sequencing was CD4+ T cells from PBMCs. This clonotype was obtained from a human donor in good health.

The CDR3 protein is CASSQMGRNEQYF. CDR3 DNA: TGTGCCAGCAGCCAAATGGGGAGGAACGAGCAGTACTTC. V and J are TRBV4-2 and TRBJ2-7; TRBD2 might be the D (6 bases). CDR1 and CDR2 from the germline V gene are LGHNA and YNFKEQ. This CDR3 spans 13 amino acids. The V gene lost 2 bases and the J gene lost 5 bases, with 10 bases spanning the gap.